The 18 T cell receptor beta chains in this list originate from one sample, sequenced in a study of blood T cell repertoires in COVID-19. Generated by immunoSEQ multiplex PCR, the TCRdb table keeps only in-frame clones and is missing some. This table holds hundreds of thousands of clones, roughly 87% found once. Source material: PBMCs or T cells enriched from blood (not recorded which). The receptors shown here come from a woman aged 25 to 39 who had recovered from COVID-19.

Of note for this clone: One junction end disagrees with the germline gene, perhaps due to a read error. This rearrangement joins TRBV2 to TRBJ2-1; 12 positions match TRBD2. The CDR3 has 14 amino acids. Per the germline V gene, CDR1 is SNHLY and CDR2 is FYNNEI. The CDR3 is CASIQTSGGDKTLF. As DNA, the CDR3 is TGTGCCAGCATCCAGACTAGCGGGGGCGACAAGACCCTCTTC.

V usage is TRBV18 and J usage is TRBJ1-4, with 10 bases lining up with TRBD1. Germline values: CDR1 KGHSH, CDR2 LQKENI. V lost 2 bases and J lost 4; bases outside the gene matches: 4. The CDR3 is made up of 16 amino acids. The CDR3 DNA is TGTGCCAGCTCACCAGTGGGACAGGGGCGTAATGAAAAACTGTTTTTT. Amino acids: CASSPVGQGRNEKLFF.

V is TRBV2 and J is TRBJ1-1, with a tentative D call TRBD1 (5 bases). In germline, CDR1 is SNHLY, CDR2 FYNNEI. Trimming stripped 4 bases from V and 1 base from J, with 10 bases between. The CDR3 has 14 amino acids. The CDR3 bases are TGTGCCAGCAGTGTCTCAGGACAGAACACTGAAGCTTTCTTT. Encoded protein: CASSVSGQNTEAFF.

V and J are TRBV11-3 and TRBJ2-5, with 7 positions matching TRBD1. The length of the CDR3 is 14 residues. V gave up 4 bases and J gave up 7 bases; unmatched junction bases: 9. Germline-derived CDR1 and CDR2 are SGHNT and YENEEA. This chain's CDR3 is CASSSETGSGTQYF. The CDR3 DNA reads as TGTGCCAGCAGCTCGGAGACAGGGTCAGGGACCCAGTACTTC.

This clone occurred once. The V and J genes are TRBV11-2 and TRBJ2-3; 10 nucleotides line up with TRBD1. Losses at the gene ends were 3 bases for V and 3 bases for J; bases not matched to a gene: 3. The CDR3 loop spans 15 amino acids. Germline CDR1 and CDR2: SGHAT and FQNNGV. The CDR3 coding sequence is TGTGCCAGCAGCTTCGGGACAGGGGTGACAGATACGCAGTATTTT. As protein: CASSFGTGVTDTQYF.

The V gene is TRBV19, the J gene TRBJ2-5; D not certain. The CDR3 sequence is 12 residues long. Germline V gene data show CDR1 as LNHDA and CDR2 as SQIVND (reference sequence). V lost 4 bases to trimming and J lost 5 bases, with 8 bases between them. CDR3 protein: CASSRGYETQYF. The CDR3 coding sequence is TGTGCCAGTAGTAGAGGTTACGAGACCCAGTACTTC. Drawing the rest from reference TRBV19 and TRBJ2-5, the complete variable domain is DGGITQSPKYLFRKEGQNVTLSCEQNLNHDAMYWYRQDPGQGLRLIYYSQIVNDFQKGDIAEGYSVSREKKESFPLTVTSAQKNPTAFYLCASSRGYETQYFGPGTRLLVL.

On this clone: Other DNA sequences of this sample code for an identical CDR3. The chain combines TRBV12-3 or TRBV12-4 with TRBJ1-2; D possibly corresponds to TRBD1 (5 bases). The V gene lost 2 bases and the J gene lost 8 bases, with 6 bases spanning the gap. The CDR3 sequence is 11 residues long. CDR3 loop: CASSLTGGYTF. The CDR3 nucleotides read TGTGCCAGCAGTTTAACAGGAGGCTACACCTTC.

The CDR3 region has the DNA TGTGCCAGCAGCTTGATTATGGACAGCTCATCCTATGGCTACACCTTC. Its protein is CASSLIMDSSSYGYTF. The rearrangement links TRBV7-8 to TRBJ1-2; weak D call: TRBD1 (6 bases). The germline V and J ends were trimmed by 3 bases and 4 bases, with 18 bases remaining between them. The CDR3 extends over 16 amino acids. CDR1 is SGHVS, CDR2 FQNEAQ, per germline.

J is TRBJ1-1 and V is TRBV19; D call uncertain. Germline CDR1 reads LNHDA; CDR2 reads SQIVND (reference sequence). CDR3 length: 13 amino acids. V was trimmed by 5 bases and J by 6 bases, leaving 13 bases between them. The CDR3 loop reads CASSVSPNAEAFF. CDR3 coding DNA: TGTGCCAGTAGTGTGAGTCCAAACGCTGAAGCTTTCTTT.

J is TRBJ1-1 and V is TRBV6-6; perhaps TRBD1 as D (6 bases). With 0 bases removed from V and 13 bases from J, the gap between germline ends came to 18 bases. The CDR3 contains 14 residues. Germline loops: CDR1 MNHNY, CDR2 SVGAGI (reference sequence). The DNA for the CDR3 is TGTGCCAGCAGTTACTCGGGGGGCCGGGGGGAACTTTTCTTT. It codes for CASSYSGGRGELFF.

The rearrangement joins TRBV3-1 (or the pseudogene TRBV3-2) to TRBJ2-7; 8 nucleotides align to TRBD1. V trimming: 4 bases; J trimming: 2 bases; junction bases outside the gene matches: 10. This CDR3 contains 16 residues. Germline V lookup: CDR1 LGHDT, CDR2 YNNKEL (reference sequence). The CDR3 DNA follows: TGTGCCAGCAGCCCTCGTACAGGGGGAGAAGCCTACGAGCAGTACTTC. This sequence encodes CASSPRTGGEAYEQYF.

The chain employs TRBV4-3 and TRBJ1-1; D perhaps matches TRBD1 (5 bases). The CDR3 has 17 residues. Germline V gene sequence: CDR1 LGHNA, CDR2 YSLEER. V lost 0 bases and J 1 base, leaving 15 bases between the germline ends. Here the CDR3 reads CASSQDFQGIGNTEAFF. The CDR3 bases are TGCGCCAGCAGCCAAGATTTCCAGGGAATAGGGAACACTGAAGCTTTCTTT.

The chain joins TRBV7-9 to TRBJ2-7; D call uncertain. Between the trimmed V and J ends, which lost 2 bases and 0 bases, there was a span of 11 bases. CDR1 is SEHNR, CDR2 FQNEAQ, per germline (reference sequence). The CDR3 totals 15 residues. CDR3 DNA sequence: TGTGCCAGCAGCTTATACCCAGTAGCCTCCTACGAGCAGTACTTC. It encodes CASSLYPVASYEQYF.

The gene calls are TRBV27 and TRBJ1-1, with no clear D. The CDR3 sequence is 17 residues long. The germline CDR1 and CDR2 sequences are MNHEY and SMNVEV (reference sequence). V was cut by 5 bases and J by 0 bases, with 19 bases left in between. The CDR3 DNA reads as TGTGCCAGCAGTCTGGCCACATCCCGTTCGTTGAACACTGAAGCTTTCTTT. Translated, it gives CASSLATSRSLNTEAFF.

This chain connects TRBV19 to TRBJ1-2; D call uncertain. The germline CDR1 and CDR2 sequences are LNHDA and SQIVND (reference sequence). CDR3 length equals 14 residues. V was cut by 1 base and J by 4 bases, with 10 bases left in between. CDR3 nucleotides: TGTGCCAGTAGTATAGGCGCAGGTTCCTATGGCTACACCTTC. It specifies CASSIGAGSYGYTF.

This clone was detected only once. In nucleotides, the CDR3 is TGTGCCAGCAGTTGGGGGACAGCTTTCTACGAGCAGTACTTC. Encoded protein: CASSWGTAFYEQYF. The chain combines TRBV28 with TRBJ2-7; 7 bases match TRBD1. With 4 bases clipped from V and 3 bases from J, the junction kept 6 bases outside the gene matches. Germline loops: CDR1 MDHEN, CDR2 SYDVKM. The CDR3 has 14 amino acids.

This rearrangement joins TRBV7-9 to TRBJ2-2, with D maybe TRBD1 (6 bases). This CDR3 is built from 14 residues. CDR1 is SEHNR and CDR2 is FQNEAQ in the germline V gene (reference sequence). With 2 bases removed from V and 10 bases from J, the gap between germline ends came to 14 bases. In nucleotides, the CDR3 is TGTGCCAGCAGCTTAAATACTAACAGGGTGGAGCTGTTTTTT. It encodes CASSLNTNRVELFF.

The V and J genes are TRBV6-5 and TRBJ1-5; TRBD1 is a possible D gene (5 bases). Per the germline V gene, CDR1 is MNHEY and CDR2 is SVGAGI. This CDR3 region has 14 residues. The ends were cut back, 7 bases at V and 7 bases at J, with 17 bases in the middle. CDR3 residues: CASNDGGALQPQHF. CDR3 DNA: TGTGCCAGCAACGACGGAGGGGCTCTCCAGCCCCAGCATTTT.